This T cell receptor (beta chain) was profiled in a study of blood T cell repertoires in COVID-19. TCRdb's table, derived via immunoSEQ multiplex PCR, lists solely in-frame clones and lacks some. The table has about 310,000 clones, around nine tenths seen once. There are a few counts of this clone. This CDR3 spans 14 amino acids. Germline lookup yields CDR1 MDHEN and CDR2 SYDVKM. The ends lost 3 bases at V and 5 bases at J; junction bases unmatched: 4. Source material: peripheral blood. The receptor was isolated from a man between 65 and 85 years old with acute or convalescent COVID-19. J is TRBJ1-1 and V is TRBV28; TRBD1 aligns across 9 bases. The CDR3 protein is CASSFWGQGTEAFF. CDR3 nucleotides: TGTGCCAGCAGTTTCTGGGGACAGGGAACTGAAGCTTTCTTT.